These 27 T cell receptor beta chains were all obtained from the same sample, sequenced in a study of blood T cell repertoires in COVID-19. This table comes from immunoSEQ multiplex PCR, and its TCRdb copy is limited to in-frame clones, with some not included. Of just over 350,000 clones detected, about 86% appear once; the ten largest clones hold about 7%. The specimen sequenced was peripheral blood. These receptors all stem from a woman aged 60 to 75 with COVID-19, enrolled during active disease.

The chain has TRBV9 and TRBJ1-5, with 11 positions matching TRBD1. With V trimmed by 7 bases and J by 5 bases, 5 bases remained unmatched. From germline, CDR1 is SGDLS and CDR2 YYNGEE. The CDR3 runs to 14 residues. The CDR3 DNA follows: TGTGCCAGCGGACAGGGGGCACAAGATCAGCCCCAGCATTTT. Amino acid sequence: CASGQGAQDQPQHF.

The V gene is TRBV27, the J gene TRBJ2-5; 7 bases are shared with TRBD2. The CDR3 is made up of 18 amino acids. The V gene's germline CDR1 is MNHEY and CDR2 SMNVEV (reference sequence). Trimming took 3 bases from V and 0 from J; bases not matched to a gene: 13. The CDR3 nucleotides are TGTGCCAGCAGTTTGCACCTCCCGAGCGGGGCTAACCAAGAGACCCAGTACTTC. It yields the protein CASSLHLPSGANQETQYF.

The rearrangement uses TRBV2 and TRBJ1-5, with 8 positions matching TRBD1. J lost 1 base, V lost 3 bases, and 5 bases had no gene match. This CDR3 spans 16 amino acids. Per the germline V gene, CDR1 is SNHLY and CDR2 is FYNNEI. CDR3 protein: CASSDLGQDSNQPQHF. The DNA for the CDR3 is TGTGCCAGCAGTGATTTGGGACAGGACAGCAATCAGCCCCAGCATTTT. Supplemented by reference TRBV2 and TRBJ1-5, the full variable domain reads EPEVTQTPSHQVTQMGQEVILRCVPISNHLYFYWYRQILGQKVEFLVSFYNNEISEKSEIFDDQFSVERPDGSNFTLKIRSTKLEDSAMYFCASSDLGQDSNQPQHFGDGTRLSIL.

The J gene is TRBJ1-2, the V gene TRBV11-2, with 7 bases that match TRBD1. The CDR3 length is 12 residues. The germline gives CDR1 SGHAT, CDR2 FQNNGV. V shed 4 bases, J shed 8 bases, and the junction held 4 bases outside the gene matches. Here the CDR3 reads CASSYRTGGYTF. The CDR3 nucleotides are TGTGCCAGCAGCTACCGGACAGGCGGCTACACCTTC.

This rearrangement joins TRBV2 to TRBJ1-1, with 11 bases fitting TRBD1. The CDR3 is made up of 15 amino acids. Germline loops: CDR1 SNHLY, CDR2 FYNNEI. Unmatched junction bases numbered 7, after V lost 5 bases and J lost 5 bases. Here the CDR3 DNA reads TGTGCCAGCAGTCGTGGACAGGGGGCGGGTACTGAAGCTTTCTTT. It is translated as CASSRGQGAGTEAFF.

This chain links TRBV19 with TRBJ2-3; a weak D match, TRBD1 (5 bases). CDR1 and CDR2 (germline): LNHDA, SQIVND (reference sequence). The CDR3 contains 16 residues. V was pared by 2 bases and J by 0 bases, with 12 bases between. This chain's CDR3 is CASSIQQVGSTDTQYF. In DNA form, the CDR3 reads TGTGCCAGTAGTATACAACAGGTCGGAAGCACAGATACGCAGTATTTT.

The rearrangement joins TRBV18 to TRBJ2-3; TRBD2 agrees at 12 bases. The CDR3 consists of 18 residues. V lost 0 bases, J lost 3 bases, and 7 bases stayed unmatched. From germline, CDR1 is KGHSH and CDR2 LQKENI. In DNA, the CDR3 is TGTGCCAGCTCACCACCGGGAACTAGCGGGGGGTCAACAGATACGCAGTATTTT. It encodes CASSPPGTSGGSTDTQYF.

This clone was seen a handful of times. V and J are TRBV6-2 or TRBV6-3 and TRBJ2-5; 8 bases are shared with TRBD2. With V trimmed by 4 bases and J by 5 bases, 6 bases remained unmatched. Looked up from germline, CDR1 is MNHEY and CDR2 is SVGEGT. There are 14 residues in the CDR3. The CDR3 nucleotides read TGTGCCAGCAGTTCCGGGACTAGTACTGAGACCCAGTACTTC. Residues: CASSSGTSTETQYF.

The rearrangement links TRBV5-6 to TRBJ2-5; perhaps TRBD1 as D (7 bases). The CDR3 contains 15 residues. The germline gives CDR1 SGHDT, CDR2 YYEEEE. V was cut by 0 bases and J by 5 bases, with 14 bases left in between. CDR3 coding DNA: TGTGCCAGCAGCTTGGGCAGGGGGGCGAGCGAGACCCAGTACTTC. Translation: CASSLGRGASETQYF. Drawing the rest from reference TRBV5-6 and TRBJ2-5, the complete variable domain is DAGVTQSPTHLIKTRGQQVTLRCSPKSGHDTVSWYQQALGQGPQFIFQYYEEEERQRGNFPDRFSGHQFPNYSSELNVNALLLGDSALYLCASSLGRGASETQYFGPGTRLLVL.

This clone showed up just a few times. The chain has TRBV5-1 and TRBJ2-1; 10 nucleotides agree with TRBD2. There are 14 residues in the CDR3. CDR1 and CDR2 (germline): SGHRS, YFSETQ. V gave up 2 bases and J gave up 7 bases; unmatched junction bases: 3. The DNA of the CDR3 is TGCGCCAGCAGCTTAGGACTAGCGGCAAATGAGCAGTTCTTC. As protein: CASSLGLAANEQFF.

The chain uses TRBV3-1 (or the pseudogene TRBV3-2) and TRBJ1-1; no clear D gene. The ends were cut back, 0 bases at V and 0 bases at J, with 11 bases in the middle. This CDR3 spans 16 amino acids. CDR1 is LGHDT, CDR2 YNNKEL, per germline (reference sequence). The CDR3 protein is CASSQDRGRLNTEAFF. Written as DNA, the CDR3 is TGTGCCAGCAGCCAAGATCGGGGTCGGTTGAACACTGAAGCTTTCTTT.

The chain has TRBV5-4 and TRBJ2-5; the D gene is possibly TRBD2 (5 bases). This CDR3 spans 13 amino acids. Germline lookup yields CDR1 SGHNT and CDR2 YYREEE (reference sequence). V was trimmed by 7 bases and J by 2 bases, leaving 12 bases between them. CDR3 sequence (DNA): TGTGCCAGCTCTATAGCGTTACAAGAGACCCAGTACTTC. Its translation is CASSIALQETQYF.

The chain is built from TRBV11-2 and TRBJ2-7; TRBD1 might be the D (6 bases). V lost 5 bases to trimming and J lost 0 bases, with 14 bases between them. This CDR3 contains 15 residues. Germline lookup yields CDR1 SGHAT and CDR2 FQNNGV. This CDR3 reads CASSPKRGSSYEQYF. The CDR3 coding sequence is TGTGCCAGCAGCCCAAAAAGGGGGAGCTCCTACGAGCAGTACTTC.

This clone was recorded a few times. The rearrangement links TRBV5-1 to TRBJ1-2; 7 bases align to TRBD1. There are 16 residues in the CDR3. Germline V gene lookup returns CDR1 SGHRS and CDR2 YFSETQ. With V trimmed by 4 bases and J by 2 bases, 11 bases remained unmatched. The CDR3: CASSNVDREQNYGYTF. In nucleotides, the CDR3 is TGCGCCAGCAGCAATGTAGACAGGGAGCAAAACTATGGCTACACCTTC.

The V call is TRBV7-7, the J call TRBJ2-3; D perhaps matches TRBD2 (5 bases). Germline V lookup: CDR1 SSHAT, CDR2 FNYEAQ (reference sequence). Trimming pared 2 bases from V and 9 bases from J, leaving 18 bases between. The CDR3 spans 15 residues. The CDR3 DNA sequence: TGTGCCAGCAGCTTAAACCCCGCCGGACGGGAAACGCAGTATTTT. It is translated as CASSLNPAGRETQYF.

The V gene is TRBV18, the J gene TRBJ1-2; D gene uncertain. Trimming stripped 0 bases from V and 5 bases from J, with 10 bases between. This CDR3 has 14 amino acids. Germline assignment: CDR1 KGHSH and CDR2 LQKENI. The DNA for the CDR3 is TGTGCCAGCTCACCACCGGCCCTGCGGTATGGCTACACCTTC. Translation: CASSPPALRYGYTF.

V and J are TRBV6-5 and TRBJ2-3, with 8 bases fitting TRBD1. The junction had 4 bases not matched to a gene; V was cut back by 5 bases and J by 0 bases. Germline CDR1 is MNHEY and CDR2 is SVGAGI. CDR3 length: 15 residues. The CDR3 coding sequence is TGTGCCAGCAGTCGGACAGGGCATAGCACAGATACGCAGTATTTT. It is translated as CASSRTGHSTDTQYF.

V usage is TRBV29-1 and J usage is TRBJ1-1; TRBD1 aligns across 7 bases. This CDR3 region has 12 residues. Germline-derived CDR1 and CDR2 are SQVTM and ANQGSEA. J gave up 7 bases and V 6 bases, and 8 bases lay outside the gene matches. In nucleotides, the CDR3 is TGCAGCGTAGGGGACTCAGGGGGTGAAGCTTTCTTT. It yields the protein CSVGDSGGEAFF. Full variable domain (outside the CDR3, taken from reference TRBV29-1 and TRBJ1-1): SAVISQKPSRDICQRGTSLTIQCQVDSQVTMMFWYRQQPGQSLTLIATANQGSEATYESGFVIDKFPISRPNLTFSTLTVSNMSPEDSSIYLCSVGDSGGEAFFGQGTRLTVV.

The chain carries TRBV19 and TRBJ1-1, with D possibly matching TRBD1 (5 bases). CDR1 and CDR2 from the germline V gene are LNHDA and SQIVND (reference sequence). Trimming left V 6 bases short and J 4 bases short, with 18 bases between. The CDR3 loop spans 15 amino acids. This CDR3 is CASSQTGFQGTEAFF. Written as DNA, the CDR3 is TGTGCCAGTAGCCAAACAGGATTCCAGGGCACTGAAGCTTTCTTT.

The CDR3 loop reads CASRRLAGRYNEQFF. The CDR3 DNA reads as TGTGCCAGCAGACGACTAGCGGGGCGCTACAATGAGCAGTTCTTC. The chain links TRBV6-5 to TRBJ2-1; TRBD2 matches 11 bases. CDR3 size: 15 residues. J gave up 3 bases and V 6 bases, and 4 bases lay outside the gene matches. In germline, CDR1 is MNHEY, CDR2 SVGAGI.

This chain joins TRBV7-3 and TRBJ2-5, with 12 bases identical to TRBD2. J was trimmed by 3 bases and V by 5 bases; bases with no gene match: 10. Germline V gene lookup returns CDR1 SGHTA and CDR2 FQGTGA. The CDR3 loop spans 17 amino acids. CDR3 sequence: CASSPFGTSGRKETQYF. Written as DNA, the CDR3 is TGTGCCAGCAGCCCATTCGGGACTAGCGGGCGCAAAGAGACCCAGTACTTC.

The genes are TRBV7-9 and TRBJ1-2; 8 bases match TRBD1. The J segment lost 0 bases and the V segment lost 7 bases, leaving 10 bases of the junction unmatched. This CDR3 comprises 16 residues. Germline-derived CDR1 and CDR2 are SEHNR and FQNEAQ (reference sequence). Here the CDR3 DNA reads TGTGCCAGCACCCCCGGGACAGGATCAGCTAACTATGGCTACACCTTC. Translated: CASTPGTGSANYGYTF. The full variable domain, its missing parts supplied by reference TRBV7-9 and TRBJ1-2, is DTGVSQNPRHKITKRGQNVTFRCDPISEHNRLYWYRQTLGQGPEFLTYFQNEAQLEKSRLLSDRFSAERPKGSFSTLEIQRTEQGDSAMYLCASTPGTGSANYGYTFGSGTRLTVV.

The V gene is TRBV27, the J gene TRBJ2-1, with TRBD1 matching 11 bases. This CDR3 contains 19 residues. V was clipped by 5 bases and J by 0 bases; unmatched bases: 12. CDR1 is MNHEY and CDR2 is SMNVEV in the germline V gene (reference sequence). The CDR3 nucleotides are TGTGCCAGCAGTATCCGGACAGGGGGCCGTCCCTACTCCTACAATGAGCAGTTCTTC. Translation gives CASSIRTGGRPYSYNEQFF.

The chain joins TRBV27 to TRBJ2-7; 10 nucleotides agree with TRBD1. Germline V gene sequence: CDR1 MNHEY, CDR2 SMNVEV (reference sequence). The V gene end was trimmed by 6 bases and the J gene end by 4 bases; junction bases not matched to a gene: 6. The CDR3 loop spans 14 amino acids. The CDR3: CASSQTGGLYEQYF. The DNA of the CDR3 is TGTGCCAGCAGCCAGACAGGGGGCCTTTACGAGCAGTACTTC.

The gene calls are TRBV6-5 and TRBJ2-5, with a weak D call TRBD2 (7 bases). Trimming cost V 0 bases and J 5 bases, with 16 bases left between them. The length of the CDR3 is 16 residues. The germline V gene encodes CDR1 MNHEY and CDR2 SVGAGI. The CDR3 DNA follows: TGTGCCAGCAGTTACTCGAAGGGGGGGGCGTGGGAGACCCAGTACTTC. This translates into CASSYSKGGAWETQYF.

A single count supports this clone. The chain joins TRBV9 to TRBJ2-2; D is unresolved. The V and J ends lost 4 bases and 6 bases respectively, with 4 bases between them. The length of the CDR3 is 11 residues. In germline, CDR1 is SGDLS, CDR2 YYNGEE. The CDR3 DNA reads as TGTGCCAGCAGCCGAGCCGGGGAGCTGTTTTTT. This gives the protein CASSRAGELFF.

This sequence joins TRBV20-1 and TRBJ2-5, with 11 bases identical to TRBD2. The junction had 12 bases not matched to a gene; V was cut back by 3 bases and J by 0 bases. The CDR3 covers 18 residues. Germline V lookup: CDR1 DFQATT, CDR2 SNEGSKA (reference sequence). CDR3 in DNA: TGCAGTGCTAGTACGTATACTAGCGGGGGAGATTACCAAGAGACCCAGTACTTC. Translated: CSASTYTSGGDYQETQYF.